A selection of T cell receptor beta chains follows, all from one sample in a study of CD8+CD57+ T cells in acquired aplastic anemia. TCRdb redid the calling of the reads with MiXCR, one entry per CDR3 protein. The sample lists 150,000 to 200,000 distinct CDR3 sequences; about half were seen once. The sequencing sample was made of sorted CD4+, CD8+, or CD8+CD57+ T cells (not recorded which) from PBMCs. The source is a human donor with aplastic anemia. The CDR3 runs from the conserved cysteine through the conserved F or W. Each record gives: clone size, D gene, V gene, J gene, CDR3 length, CDR3 DNA, CDR3 protein. A D gene is named only where the DNA matches it firmly. Size values are once, few and many counts, or a class for expanded clones, and some rows have none.

size: many
D: -
V: TRBV3-1
J: TRBJ2-5
length: 13
DNA: TGTGCCAGCAGCCCCAGTCGGGGTGAGACCCAGTACTTC
CDR3: CASSPSRGETQYF

size: many
D: -
V: TRBV29-1
J: TRBJ1-1
length: 13
DNA: TGCAGCGTTGAGAAAGGTTTGAACACTGAAGCTTTCTTT
CDR3: CSVEKGLNTEAFF

size: many
D: TRBD1
V: TRBV7-6
J: TRBJ1-4
length: 15
DNA: TGTGCCAGCAGCTTAATTGGGACAGGGCTTGAAAAACTGTTTTTT
CDR3: CASSLIGTGLEKLFF

size: -
D: -
V: TRBV29-1
J: TRBJ1-1
length: 15
DNA: TGCAGCGTTGGAATAGAGGTCCTCGTCCCGACTGAAGCTTTCTTT
CDR3: CSVGIEVLVPTEAFF

size: -
D: -
V: TRBV19
J: TRBJ2-7
length: 12
DNA: TGTGCCAGTCAGGACGGGCTCTACGAGCAGTACTTC
CDR3: CASQDGLYEQYF

size: -
D: TRBD2
V: TRBV11-1
J: TRBJ2-3
length: 18
DNA: TGTGCCAGCAGCCAGCTAGCGGGAGGATCCTCTAGCACAGATACGCAGTATTTT
CDR3: CASSQLAGGSSSTDTQYF

size: many
D: -
V: TRBV7-9
J: TRBJ1-1
length: 12
DNA: TGTGCCAGCAGCTTTGTTTCGGGCTCAGCTTTCTTT
CDR3: CASSFVSGSAFF

size: -
D: TRBD1
V: TRBV2
J: TRBJ1-2
length: 13
DNA: TGTGCCAGCAGTGACTCCCAGGGGGTTGGCTACACCTTC
CDR3: CASSDSQGVGYTF

size: few
D: TRBD1
V: TRBV19
J: TRBJ2-7
length: 13
DNA: TGTGCCAGCCGGGACAGGGGGCCTTACGAGCAGTACTTC
CDR3: CASRDRGPYEQYF

size: many
D: TRBD1
V: TRBV9
J: TRBJ1-6
length: 15
DNA: TGTGCCAGCAGCGCAGGACAGGGTTTGAATTCACCCCTCCACTTT
CDR3: CASSAGQGLNSPLHF

size: many
D: -
V: TRBV15
J: TRBJ2-5
length: 14
DNA: TGTGCCACCAGCAGAGATTGGCAGGGAGAGACCCAGTACTTC
CDR3: CATSRDWQGETQYF

size: many
D: -
V: TRBV4-3
J: TRBJ2-7
length: 13
DNA: TGCGCCAGCAGCCACCCACATGGTAGCGAGCAGTACTTC
CDR3: CASSHPHGSEQYF

size: -
D: -
V: TRBV2
J: TRBJ2-1
length: 15
DNA: TGTGCCAGCAGTGAATATAGGAGCTCCTACAATGAGCAGTTCTTC
CDR3: CASSEYRSSYNEQFF

size: -
D: -
V: TRBV7-8
J: TRBJ2-7
length: 11
DNA: TGTGCCAGCAGGGACACAGGAGAGCAGTACTTC
CDR3: CASRDTGEQYF

size: -
D: -
V: TRBV19
J: TRBJ1-5
length: 15
DNA: TGTGCCAGTAGTATCGGAGGAACAGTCAATCAGCCCCAGCATTTT
CDR3: CASSIGGTVNQPQHF

size: once
D: TRBD2
V: TRBV7-8
J: TRBJ2-1
length: 22
DNA: TGTGCCAGCAGCTTAGAGGCCGGGTTCGGGCCTAGCGGGTCTGACTCCTACAATGAGCAGTTCTTC
CDR3: CASSLEAGFGPSGSDSYNEQFF

size: once
D: -
V: TRBV7-9
J: TRBJ2-2
length: 14
DNA: TGTGCCAGCAGGTCCTGTGGGAACACCGGGGAGCTGTTTTTT
CDR3: CASRSCGNTGELFF

size: -
D: -
V: TRBV7-8
J: TRBJ2-7
length: 14
DNA: TGTGCCAGCAGCTTATCCGTGGCTGTAGGTGAGCAGTACTTC
CDR3: CASSLSVAVGEQYF

size: -
D: TRBD1
V: TRBV12-3/TRBV12-4
J: TRBJ1-5
length: 15
DNA: TGTGCCAGCAGTTTACCCGGACAGGTCAATCAGCCCCAGCATTTT
CDR3: CASSLPGQVNQPQHF

size: few
D: -
V: TRBV28
J: TRBJ2-3
length: 13
DNA: TGTGCCAGCAGTCCGGGGATCACAGATACGCAGTATTTT
CDR3: CASSPGITDTQYF

size: once
D: TRBD1
V: TRBV25-1
J: TRBJ2-7
length: 14
DNA: TGTGCCAGCAGTGCTTACAGGGGGCAGGACGAGCAGTACTTC
CDR3: CASSAYRGQDEQYF

size: few
D: TRBD1
V: TRBV18
J: TRBJ1-1
length: 19
DNA: TGTGCCAGCTCACCACTACCTCAGGGGGTCGGGGGGGTGAACACTGAAGCTTTCTTT
CDR3: CASSPLPQGVGGVNTEAFF

size: few
D: -
V: TRBV3-1
J: TRBJ1-6
length: 13
DNA: TGTGCCAGCAGCCAAGGTCGGGCCTCACCCCTCCACTTT
CDR3: CASSQGRASPLHF

size: once
D: TRBD1
V: TRBV29-1
J: TRBJ1-5
length: 13
DNA: TGCAGCGTCGTGACAGGGGAGAGGCAGCCCCAGCATTTT
CDR3: CSVVTGERQPQHF

size: few
D: TRBD1
V: TRBV7-7
J: TRBJ2-5
length: 17
DNA: TGTGCTAGCAGCCCCCAAACCGGGACAGGAAGACAAGAGACCCAGTACTTC
CDR3: CASSPQTGTGRQETQYF

size: many
D: TRBD2
V: TRBV7-9
J: TRBJ2-5
length: 16
DNA: TGTGCCAGCAGCCCCCTAGCGGGAGTAGTCCAAGAGACCCAGTACTTC
CDR3: CASSPLAGVVQETQYF

size: -
D: -
V: TRBV29-1
J: TRBJ2-1
length: 13
DNA: TGCAGCGTTGATGGAGACTACGCTAATGAGCAGTTCTTC
CDR3: CSVDGDYANEQFF

size: many
D: TRBD1
V: TRBV11-1
J: TRBJ1-4
length: 17
DNA: TGTGCCAGCAGCTTAGGTAACAGGGGAACCACTAATGAAAAACTGTTTTTT
CDR3: CASSLGNRGTTNEKLFF

size: many
D: TRBD2
V: TRBV7-9
J: TRBJ2-5
length: 15
DNA: TGTGCCAGCAGCTCGGGAGGTGGAGCCTCGGAGACCCAGTACTTC
CDR3: CASSSGGGASETQYF

size: -
D: TRBD1
V: TRBV11-2
J: TRBJ1-2
length: 14
DNA: TGTGCCAGCAGCTTAGGACCAGGGGGCTCTGGCTACACCTTC
CDR3: CASSLGPGGSGYTF

size: -
D: -
V: TRBV15
J: TRBJ1-1
length: 13
DNA: TGTGCCACCAGCAGAGAGGGATTTATTGAAGCTTTCTTT
CDR3: CATSREGFIEAFF

size: many
D: -
V: TRBV11-2
J: TRBJ1-6
length: 16
DNA: TGTGCCAGCAGCTTAAGGGACACGGTGGGGAGATCACCCCTCCACTTT
CDR3: CASSLRDTVGRSPLHF

size: many
D: -
V: TRBV19
J: TRBJ1-1
length: 14
DNA: TGTGCCAGTAGTATGTCCCAGGGGAGCACTGAAGCTTTCTTT
CDR3: CASSMSQGSTEAFF

size: once
D: TRBD1
V: TRBV13
J: TRBJ2-1
length: 16
DNA: TGTGCCAGCAGCATACTACCGGGACAGGGGTTAAATGAGCAGTTCTTC
CDR3: CASSILPGQGLNEQFF

size: many
D: TRBD1
V: TRBV4-2
J: TRBJ1-6
length: 15
DNA: TGTGCCAGCAGCGCCGGGACAGGCGAATTTTCACCCCTCCACTTT
CDR3: CASSAGTGEFSPLHF

size: -
D: -
V: TRBV7-3
J: TRBJ1-1
length: 13
DNA: TGTGCCAGCACTGTCAGCTTAAACACTGAAGCTTTCTTT
CDR3: CASTVSLNTEAFF

size: few
D: TRBD2
V: TRBV10-3
J: TRBJ2-1
length: 14
DNA: TGTGCCATCAGAGAGCTAGCGGCCTACAATGAGCAGTTCTTC
CDR3: CAIRELAAYNEQFF

size: -
D: -
V: TRBV29-1
J: TRBJ1-2
length: 14
DNA: TGCAGCGTTGAAGATCAAGAGGGCAACTATGGCTACACCTTC
CDR3: CSVEDQEGNYGYTF

size: -
D: -
V: TRBV10-3
J: TRBJ1-4
length: 14
DNA: TGTGCCACCGTTCCTAGGGGACACCGGGGAAAACTGTTTTTT
CDR3: CATVPRGHRGKLFF

size: -
D: -
V: TRBV7-6
J: TRBJ2-3
length: 14
DNA: TGTGCCAGCAGCTTGAGGGGGAACACAGATACGCAGTATTTT
CDR3: CASSLRGNTDTQYF

size: many
D: TRBD1
V: TRBV10-2
J: TRBJ2-5
length: 13
DNA: TGCGCCACTTGGGACAGGGAAAGAGAGACCCAGTACTTC
CDR3: CATWDRERETQYF

size: -
D: -
V: TRBV20-1
J: TRBJ2-3
length: 15
DNA: TGCAGTGCGCAAGATAGCCAAACTAGCACAGATACGCAGTATTTT
CDR3: CSAQDSQTSTDTQYF

size: many
D: -
V: TRBV5-1
J: TRBJ2-5
length: 16
DNA: TGCGCCAGCAGCTTGGCCGTAAGACAGCAGCAAGAGACCCAGTACTTC
CDR3: CASSLAVRQQQETQYF

size: -
D: -
V: TRBV2
J: TRBJ1-4
length: 14
DNA: TGTGCCAGCAGTGAATCGAGGACGGGTGATGGCCTGTTTTTT
CDR3: CASSESRTGDGLFF

size: -
D: TRBD2
V: TRBV19
J: TRBJ2-7
length: 15
DNA: TGTGCCAGTAGTAAGACTAGCGGGGGGGGATACGAGCAGTACTTC
CDR3: CASSKTSGGGYEQYF

size: -
D: TRBD2
V: TRBV2
J: TRBJ2-7
length: 14
DNA: TGTGCCAGCAACTCCGGGACTAGCGCCTACGAGCAGTACTTC
CDR3: CASNSGTSAYEQYF

size: once
D: -
V: TRBV19
J: TRBJ2-7
length: 15
DNA: TGTGCCAGTAGTTCAAACCGGGACGGCTCCTACGAGCAGTACTTC
CDR3: CASSSNRDGSYEQYF

size: -
D: -
V: TRBV5-1
J: TRBJ2-1
length: 12
DNA: TGCGCCAGCAGCGAGGGGTGGGATGAGCAGTTCTTC
CDR3: CASSEGWDEQFF

size: many
D: TRBD1
V: TRBV19
J: TRBJ2-6
length: 15
DNA: TGTGCCAGTAGTAGACAGGGGTCTGGGGCCAACGTCCTGACTTTC
CDR3: CASSRQGSGANVLTF

size: -
D: TRBD2
V: TRBV20-1
J: TRBJ2-7
length: 13
DNA: TGCAGTGCTCCCGGGACTAGCGCCTACGAGCAGTACTTC
CDR3: CSAPGTSAYEQYF

size: few
D: -
V: TRBV7-9
J: TRBJ1-1
length: 11
DNA: TGTGCCAGCAGCATCTCAACGGAAGCTTTCTTT
CDR3: CASSISTEAFF

size: -
D: TRBD1
V: TRBV5-6
J: TRBJ1-1
length: 14
DNA: TGTGCCAGCAGGAATCGCCGGGACAGGGGGCGGAGTTTCTTT
CDR3: CASRNRRDRGRSFF

size: few
D: TRBD1
V: TRBV29-1
J: TRBJ1-2
length: 11
DNA: TGCAGCGCACAGGGGGCGTATGGCTACACCTTC
CDR3: CSAQGAYGYTF